The 9 T cell receptor beta chains below were found in one sample sequenced in a study of vaccination effects on CD4 cells after COVID-19. Antigens of these TCRs are unknown. Profiling relied on immunoSEQ multiplex PCR, and the TCRdb table lists in-frame clones only, not all of them. The sample records some 68,000 clones, roughly 70% being singletons. In the ViraFEST assay, antigen-specific CD4+ clonotypes were identified by expansion after peptide-pool stimulation. Having been cultured for roughly 11 days, the cells underwent CD4+ T cell isolation. No vaccinee had earlier SARS-CoV-2 infection, and nucleocapsid antibodies were negative. The sample here was CD4+ T cells from PBMCs cultured with HCoV-OC43 spike peptides, taken before COVID-19 vaccination. Subset described: HCoV-OC43 spike overlapping peptide pool stimulation. These TCRs come from a human donor who received a COVID-19 vaccine.

The CDR3, as DNA: TGTGCCAGCAGCTTATTTGAGGAGAGCACAGATACGCAGTATTTT. Its protein is CASSLFEESTDTQYF. The chain employs TRBV7-7 and TRBJ2-3; D gene ambiguous. The CDR3 totals 15 residues. V lost 2 bases to trimming and J lost 0 bases, with 9 bases between them. Germline V gives CDR1 SSHAT, CDR2 FNYEAQ (reference sequence).

This clone has just one count. The chain carries TRBV9 and TRBJ2-3; TRBD2 matches at 12 bases. J lost 4 bases, V lost 0 bases, and 3 bases had no gene match. The CDR3 consists of 16 residues. Germline V gives CDR1 SGDLS, CDR2 YYNGEE. The CDR3 sequence: CASSVDPSGGADTQYF. The CDR3 DNA is TGTGCCAGCAGCGTAGACCCTAGCGGGGGGGCAGATACGCAGTATTTT. The full variable domain, rest sourced from reference TRBV9 and TRBJ2-3, is DSGVTQTPKHLITATGQRVTLRCSPRSGDLSVYWYQQSLDQGLQFLIQYYNGEERAKGNILERFSAQQFPDLHSELNLSSLELGDSALYFCASSVDPSGGADTQYFGPGTRLTVL.

The chain combines TRBV5-6 with TRBJ2-3; TRBD2 matches 8 bases. The CDR3 extends over 16 amino acids. Germline V gene sequence: CDR1 SGHDT, CDR2 YYEEEE. Losses at the gene ends were 0 bases for V and 7 bases for J; bases not matched to a gene: 10. This CDR3 is CASSLGDGGAGYTQYF. Here the CDR3 DNA reads TGTGCCAGCAGCTTGGGAGACGGGGGGGCTGGATATACGCAGTATTTT.

This clone was observed a few times. The chain employs TRBV6-6 and TRBJ1-1; 7 nucleotides match TRBD1. The CDR3 consists of 13 residues. J gave up 4 bases and V 7 bases, and 6 bases lay outside the gene matches. Germline CDR1 and CDR2: MNHNY and SVGAGI (reference sequence). Written as DNA, the CDR3 is TGTGCCAGCACCCTTAACAGGGGCACTGAAGCTTTCTTT. Its translation is CASTLNRGTEAFF.

This chain joins TRBV5-4 and TRBJ1-4; TRBD1 is a possible D gene (5 bases). The CDR3 loop spans 13 amino acids. Trimming cost V 4 bases and J 8 bases, with 12 bases left between them. Germline values: CDR1 SGHNT, CDR2 YYREEE (reference sequence). The CDR3 DNA reads as TGTGCCAGCAGCGTCCAGGGAGGCGAAAAACTGTTTTTT. This translates into CASSVQGGEKLFF. The full variable domain, rest sourced from reference TRBV5-4 and TRBJ1-4, is ETGVTQSPTHLIKTRGQQVTLRCSSQSGHNTVSWYQQALGQGPQFIFQYYREEENGRGNFPPRFSGLQFPNYSSELNVNALELDDSALYLCASSVQGGEKLFFGSGTQLSVL.

The J gene is TRBJ1-2, the V gene TRBV20-1, with D perhaps TRBD1 (6 bases). In germline, CDR1 is DFQATT, CDR2 SNEGSKA (reference sequence). The CDR3 consists of 10 residues. The ends were cut back, 4 bases at V and 6 bases at J, with 6 bases in the middle. CDR3 protein: CSANRDGYTF. CDR3 DNA: TGCAGTGCTAACAGGGATGGCTACACCTTC.

This clone is a singleton in its sample. J is TRBJ2-5 and V is TRBV12-3 or TRBV12-4, with D perhaps matching TRBD1 or TRBD2 (5 bases each). V was cut by 2 bases and J by 4 bases, with 8 bases left in between. CDR3 length equals 13 residues. The CDR3 region is CASSLRDGETQYF. Written as DNA, the CDR3 is TGTGCCAGCAGTTTACGGGACGGAGAGACCCAGTACTTC.

V gene TRBV5-1 combines with J gene TRBJ2-2, with 9 bases that match TRBD1. Germline V gene sequence: CDR1 SGHRS, CDR2 YFSETQ. V gave up 3 bases and J gave up 5 bases; unmatched junction bases: 5. The CDR3 runs 15 residues. Written as DNA, the CDR3 is TGCGCCAGCAGCTACCGGGACAGGGTGACCGGGGAGCTGTTTTTT. Its translation is CASSYRDRVTGELFF.

V and J are TRBV2 and TRBJ2-6, with 7 positions matching TRBD1. J was trimmed by 4 bases and V by 6 bases; bases with no gene match: 9. Germline values: CDR1 SNHLY, CDR2 FYNNEI. This CDR3 contains 16 residues. The DNA for the CDR3 is TGTGCCAGCAGACTGACAGGGCTGGTCGGGGCCAACGTCCTGACTTTC. Translation: CASRLTGLVGANVLTF.